These 3 T cell receptor beta chains were sequenced from one sample in a study of beta chain features in type 1 diabetes. Reverse transcribing all isolated RNA meant expressed TCRB transcripts were sequenced. Some clones are missing from TCRdb's copy, which holds only in-frame ones; the method was immunoSEQ multiplex PCR. The sample gives about 160,000 clones, roughly 9.1% of which show up once; about 2.5% is in the top ten. Input material: central memory CD4+ T cells from blood. The source is a woman under 30 in good health.

The chain has TRBV7-2 and TRBJ2-3, with 8 bases matching TRBD2. V lost 1 base and J lost 4; bases outside the gene matches: 7. Germline V gene data show CDR1 as SGHTA and CDR2 as FQGNSA. CDR3 length equals 16 residues. The CDR3 DNA sequence: TGTGCCAGCAGCTTAGGTGCCAGCGGGGGACCAGATACGCAGTATTTT. Translated: CASSLGASGGPDTQYF. Full variable domain (remainder filled in from reference TRBV7-2 and TRBJ2-3): GAGVSQSPSNKVTEKGKDVELRCDPISGHTALYWYRQSLGQGLEFLIYFQGNSAPDKSGLPSDRFSAERTGGSVSTLTIQRTQQEDSAVYLCASSLGASGGPDTQYFGPGTRLTVL.

J is TRBJ1-2 and V is TRBV4-1; D gene ambiguous. The CDR3 is 16 residues long. Germline CDR1 MGHRA, CDR2 YSYEKL. Deletions cut 1 base from V and 4 bases from J, with 16 bases between. In DNA form, the CDR3 reads TGCGCCAGCAGCCAAGTCGGTTCGGTCAGGTTCTATGGCTACACCTTC. Translation: CASSQVGSVRFYGYTF.

This clone was seen once. The chain recombines TRBV5-4 with TRBJ1-2; the D gene is possibly TRBD1 (5 bases). V was clipped by 5 bases and J by 8 bases, with 22 bases between them. The CDR3 runs 15 residues. CDR1 SGHNT and CDR2 YYREEE come from the germline V gene (reference sequence). The CDR3 DNA is TGTGCCAGCAGTTTTGACGGTCGCGGGGCGAGAGGCTACACCTTC. Translating gives CASSFDGRGARGYTF.